These 32 T cell receptor beta chains were sequenced from one sample in a study of patients and donors after allogeneic stem cell transplantation. TCRdb processed the RT-PCR reads anew with MiXCR; each CDR3 protein has one entry. The data show about 960,000 distinct CDR3 sequences, about a sixth seen once. Sample: blood, either unsorted or a sorted T cell fraction (not recorded which). Every receptor here comes from a human donor who was either an allogeneic HSCT recipient or a stem cell or donor lymphocyte infusion donor (not recorded which). It is not recorded whose cells these are; they may come from a transplant donor.

This clonotype was recorded at least ten times. The chain employs TRBV4-1 and TRBJ1-2; 9 bases align to TRBD1. V shed 1 base, J shed 4 bases, and the junction held 4 bases outside the gene matches. This CDR3 is built from 15 residues. In germline, CDR1 is MGHRA, CDR2 YSYEKL. CDR3 bases: TGCGCCAGCAGCCAAGCGGGACAGGGCAGCTATGGCTACACCTTC. Translation: CASSQAGQGSYGYTF.

There are many counts of this clonotype. The CDR3 protein is CASSLGDATGELFF. The DNA of the CDR3 is TGTGCCAGCAGCTTGGGAGATGCCACCGGGGAGCTGTTTTTT. V usage is TRBV5-6 and J usage is TRBJ2-2; D unresolved. The V gene lost 0 bases and the J gene lost 4 bases, with 7 bases spanning the gap. The CDR3 consists of 14 residues. Germline V CDR1 and CDR2: SGHDT, YYEEEE.

This clonotype has only a few counts. This chain uses TRBV5-1 with TRBJ1-2; 8 positions match TRBD1. Trimming cost V 4 bases and J 8 bases; bases outside gene matches: 10. CDR3 size: 14 residues. Germline V gives CDR1 SGHRS, CDR2 YFSETQ. The DNA for the CDR3 is TGCGCCAGCAGCCCTGGACAGGGAAGTTGGGGCTACACCTTC. This encodes CASSPGQGSWGYTF.

The J gene is TRBJ2-1, the V gene TRBV19; TRBD2 matches 14 bases. Per the germline V gene, CDR1 is LNHDA and CDR2 is SQIVND (reference sequence). The CDR3 consists of 15 residues. V was clipped by 5 bases and J by 9 bases; unmatched bases: 6. CDR3 protein: CASSQGLAGVFEQFF. CDR3 coding DNA: TGTGCCAGTAGTCAGGGACTAGCGGGGGTCTTTGAGCAGTTCTTC.

The chain has TRBV6-2 or TRBV6-3 and TRBJ2-7; 7 nucleotides match TRBD2. The CDR3 contains 12 residues. Germline V gives CDR1 MNHEY, CDR2 SVGEGT. The junction had 5 bases not matched to a gene; V was cut back by 7 bases and J by 5 bases. The CDR3 nucleotides read TGTGCCAGCAAATACGGGGGGAACGAGCAGTACTTC. It encodes CASKYGGNEQYF.

This sequence joins TRBV27 and TRBJ2-5; D may be TRBD1 or TRBD2 (6 bases each). V was shortened by 5 bases and J by 5 bases, with 21 bases between the two germline ends. The germline gives CDR1 MNHEY, CDR2 SMNVEV (reference sequence). The CDR3 loop spans 16 amino acids. The CDR3 sequence: CASSTGAWGNSETQYF. The CDR3 bases are TGTGCCAGCAGTACGGGGGCCTGGGGGAACAGCGAGACCCAGTACTTC.

This clonotype has just a few counts. The chain joins TRBV6-5 to TRBJ1-1; tentative D call: TRBD1 (5 bases). V gave up 0 bases and J gave up 4 bases, with 18 bases separating them. The CDR3 runs 17 residues. Germline V gives CDR1 MNHEY, CDR2 SVGAGI. In DNA form, the CDR3 reads TGTGCCAGCAGTTACTCGCCGGGGGGAGGGCGCGTCACTGAAGCTTTCTTT. Translation: CASSYSPGGGRVTEAFF.

This chain connects TRBV5-1 to TRBJ2-5, with 7 positions matching TRBD1. Germline trimming cut 4 bases from V and 4 bases from J; bases unmatched to any gene: 10. This CDR3 region has 15 residues. CDR1 is SGHRS, CDR2 YFSETQ, per germline. The CDR3 nucleotides are TGCGCCAGCAGCCCCCGCGGAGGACAGGTAGAGACCCAGTACTTC. It yields the protein CASSPRGGQVETQYF. Full variable domain (missing parts from reference TRBV5-1 and TRBJ2-5): KAGVTQTPRYLIKTRGQQVTLSCSPISGHRSVSWYQQTPGQGLQFLFEYFSETQRNKGNFPGRFSGRQFSNSRSEMNVSTLELGDSALYLCASSPRGGQVETQYFGPGTRLLVL.

In its sample, this clonotype was seen a few times. The chain combines TRBV9 with TRBJ1-1; 7 bases line up with TRBD1. The CDR3 sequence is 18 residues long. The germline V gene has CDR1 SGDLS and CDR2 YYNGEE. The V gene end was trimmed by 4 bases and the J gene end by 5 bases; junction bases not matched to a gene: 20. In DNA, the CDR3 is TGTGCCAGCAGCCCGATGGTCCAAAGGGACAGAAGGTGGACTGAAGCTTTCTTT. Amino acids: CASSPMVQRDRRWTEAFF.

The chain has TRBV20-1 and TRBJ2-3; 9 bases align to TRBD2. V gave up 1 base and J gave up 6 bases; unmatched junction bases: 11. The CDR3 totals 16 residues. Germline assignment: CDR1 DFQATT and CDR2 SNEGSKA (reference sequence). CDR3 sequence reads: CSARGPLSGRRDTQYF. Written as DNA, the CDR3 is TGCAGTGCTAGAGGCCCTCTGAGCGGGAGGCGCGATACGCAGTATTTT.

The chain couples TRBV20-1 to TRBJ2-3; the D gene is possibly TRBD2 (5 bases). The V and J ends lost 3 bases and 2 bases respectively, with 18 bases between them. Germline loops: CDR1 DFQATT, CDR2 SNEGSKA (reference sequence). The CDR3 has 16 residues. The CDR3 spells CSASSSSLGTTDTQYF. CDR3 DNA: TGCAGTGCTAGCTCTTCTAGCCTGGGAACCACAGATACGCAGTATTTT.

The chain links TRBV5-1 to TRBJ2-3, with 7 bases fitting TRBD2. Trimming at V came to 3 bases and at J to 2 bases, leaving 6 bases not matched to a gene. CDR3 length: 15 residues. The V gene's germline CDR1 is SGHRS and CDR2 YFSETQ. This CDR3 reads CASSSSSGNTDTQYF. The CDR3 coding sequence is TGCGCCAGCAGCTCATCTAGCGGCAACACAGATACGCAGTATTTT.

This clonotype was detected many times. This sequence joins TRBV20-1 and TRBJ2-1; the D gene is possibly TRBD2 (5 bases). The length of the CDR3 is 16 residues. V lost 3 bases, J lost 0 bases, and 15 bases lay in between. CDR1 is DFQATT and CDR2 is SNEGSKA in the germline V gene (reference sequence). The CDR3 nucleotides are TGCAGTGCTAGTGCGGGCACGATTAGCTCCTACAATGAGCAGTTCTTC. Amino acid sequence: CSASAGTISSYNEQFF.

This sequence joins TRBV3-1 and TRBJ2-1, with 7 bases that match TRBD2. V shed 6 bases, J shed 2 bases, and the junction held 10 bases outside the gene matches. CDR1 is LGHDT, CDR2 YNNKEL, per germline (reference sequence). The CDR3 covers 16 residues. In DNA form, the CDR3 reads TGTGCCAGCAGTCTAAATACTCTAGCGGCCTACAATGAGCAGTTCTTC. It yields the protein CASSLNTLAAYNEQFF.

This clonotype occurred a few times. This chain uses TRBV6-2 or TRBV6-3 with TRBJ2-7; D is undetermined. Trimming stripped 6 bases from V and 3 bases from J, with 12 bases between. In germline, CDR1 is MNHEY, CDR2 SVGEGT. This CDR3 contains 13 residues. In DNA, the CDR3 is TGTGCCAGCAGGTCCCAACCCTACTACGAGCAGTACTTC. Amino acids: CASRSQPYYEQYF.

At least ten counts were recorded for this clonotype. The chain links TRBV4-3 to TRBJ1-1; D call uncertain. CDR1 and CDR2 from the germline V gene are LGHNA and YSLEER. V lost 0 bases to trimming and J lost 1 base, with 6 bases between them. This CDR3 has 14 amino acids. This CDR3 reads CASSQEYGNTEAFF. For the CDR3, the DNA is TGCGCCAGCAGCCAAGAATACGGGAACACTGAAGCTTTCTTT.

The chain carries TRBV6-2 or TRBV6-3 and TRBJ2-1; D is unclear. The CDR3 has 20 residues. V was cut by 2 bases and J by 1 base, with 24 bases left in between. Germline V lookup: CDR1 MNHEY, CDR2 SVGEGT. For the CDR3, the DNA is TGTGCCAGCAGTTACCCTCTAGTCCAGGTAGTCGAAGAGTCCTACAATGAGCAGTTCTTC. The encoded protein is CASSYPLVQVVEESYNEQFF.

This clonotype was counted many times. The chain employs TRBV12-3 or TRBV12-4 and TRBJ1-5; 7 nucleotides align to TRBD1. Trimming removed 5 bases from V and 6 bases from J; junction bases left unmatched: 7. CDR3 length: 14 residues. CDR3: CASSETGMVQPQHF. The CDR3, as DNA: TGTGCCAGCAGTGAGACAGGGATGGTTCAGCCCCAGCATTTT.

The chain carries TRBV12-3 or TRBV12-4 and TRBJ1-2; D remains unclear. Trimming removed 8 bases from V and 4 bases from J, with 14 bases in between. The CDR3 loop spans 13 amino acids. The CDR3 nucleotides are TGTGCCAGCGCCCTAAATTGGGGCTATGGCTACACCTTC. Encoded protein: CASALNWGYGYTF.

V usage is TRBV5-1 and J usage is TRBJ2-5; 8 bases line up with TRBD2. The CDR3 has 14 residues. The V gene end was trimmed by 1 base and the J gene end by 5 bases; junction bases not matched to a gene: 4. The germline CDR1 and CDR2 sequences are SGHRS and YFSETQ. CDR3 DNA sequence: TGCGCCAGCAGCTTGTACGGGGGGGAGGAGACCCAGTACTTC. Its protein product is CASSLYGGEETQYF.

This clonotype was seen a handful of times. The chain uses TRBV20-1 and TRBJ2-1; 7 bases align to TRBD1. This CDR3 region has 12 residues. CDR1 is DFQATT and CDR2 is SNEGSKA in the germline V gene (reference sequence). This CDR3 reads CRVKGAYNEQFF. CDR3 nucleotide sequence: TGCAGGGTCAAGGGGGCTTACAATGAGCAGTTCTTC.

This clonotype has just a few counts. This chain connects TRBV6-2 or TRBV6-3 to TRBJ2-7, with D perhaps being TRBD1 or TRBD2 (5 bases each). Trimming removed 5 bases from V and 3 bases from J, with 17 bases in between. Germline V gene data show CDR1 as MNHEY and CDR2 as SVGEGT. This CDR3 is 15 amino acids long. The CDR3: CASSLNRDGDYEQYF. The CDR3 DNA sequence: TGTGCCAGCAGTCTGAACCGGGACGGAGACTACGAGCAGTACTTC.

The rearrangement links TRBV4-2 to TRBJ1-3; D is ambiguous. The germline V and J ends were trimmed by 1 base and 1 base, with 11 bases remaining between them. CDR1 LGHNA and CDR2 YNFKEQ come from the germline V gene. The CDR3 runs 16 residues. The CDR3 sequence is CASSQGEVRSGNTIYF. For the CDR3, the DNA is TGTGCCAGCAGCCAAGGGGAGGTTAGATCTGGAAACACCATATATTTT.

This clonotype turned up a few times. The chain joins TRBV4-2 to TRBJ1-4; TRBD1 matches at 7 bases. CDR3 size: 15 residues. With V trimmed by 2 bases and J by 4 bases, 4 bases remained unmatched. Germline values: CDR1 LGHNA, CDR2 YNFKEQ. Written as DNA, the CDR3 is TGTGCCAGCAGCCAATCGGACAGGATTAATGAAAAACTGTTTTTT. Amino acid sequence: CASSQSDRINEKLFF.

The rearrangement links TRBV20-1 to TRBJ1-5, with TRBD1 matching 7 bases. J gave up 3 bases and V 5 bases, and 16 bases lay outside the gene matches. The germline V gene encodes CDR1 DFQATT and CDR2 SNEGSKA (reference sequence). CDR3 length: 17 residues. CDR3 residues: CSAGRNRQGGDNQPQHF. The CDR3 DNA sequence: TGCAGTGCTGGAAGAAACAGACAGGGAGGGGACAATCAGCCCCAGCATTTT.

The chain employs TRBV6-1 and TRBJ2-3, with D perhaps TRBD1 (6 bases). The germline V gene encodes CDR1 MNHNS and CDR2 SASEGT. The CDR3 runs to 15 residues. With 0 bases removed from V and 15 bases from J, the gap between germline ends came to 22 bases. The CDR3 is CASSEASTGRRSSYF. The CDR3 bases are TGTGCCAGCAGTGAAGCTTCGACAGGCCGGAGGAGCTCATATTTT.

The chain links TRBV3-1 to TRBJ2-7; D might be TRBD2 (6 bases). The germline V gene has CDR1 LGHDT and CDR2 YNNKEL (reference sequence). The CDR3 extends over 12 amino acids. V lost 7 bases, J lost 9 bases, and 16 bases lay in between. This CDR3 reads CASTPRRGGQYF. Here the CDR3 DNA reads TGTGCCAGCACCCCGCGACGGGGAGGGCAGTACTTC.

This clonotype was detected many times. The rearrangement uses TRBV4-3 and TRBJ1-1; D perhaps matches TRBD1 (5 bases). There are 15 residues in the CDR3. V lost 1 base and J lost 3, with 12 bases in between. Germline V lookup: CDR1 LGHNA, CDR2 YSLEER. CDR3 loop: CASSQVRTGDTEAFF. CDR3 bases: TGCGCCAGCAGCCAAGTCCGAACAGGTGACACTGAAGCTTTCTTT.

V usage is TRBV5-1 and J usage is TRBJ1-2, with a weak D call TRBD1 (5 bases). This CDR3 has 15 amino acids. Trimming removed 4 bases at V and 0 bases at J, with 13 bases between. Germline CDR1 is SGHRS and CDR2 is YFSETQ. The CDR3 region has the DNA TGCGCCAGCAGCGCAGGGAGAGAACCTAACTATGGCTACACCTTC. This encodes CASSAGREPNYGYTF.

This clonotype was detected only a few times. The chain employs TRBV2 and TRBJ2-2, with 8 bases that match TRBD1. Germline V gene lookup returns CDR1 SNHLY and CDR2 FYNNEI. Unmatched junction bases numbered 6, after V lost 7 bases and J lost 5 bases. This CDR3 region has 14 residues. The CDR3 sequence: CASKTRDRTGELFF. CDR3 nucleotides: TGTGCCAGCAAGACACGGGACAGGACCGGGGAGCTGTTTTTT.

This clonotype came up a few times. The chain has TRBV3-1 and TRBJ2-1; the D call may be TRBD1 or TRBD2 (6 bases each). The CDR3 spans 15 residues. CDR1 and CDR2 from the germline V gene are LGHDT and YNNKEL (reference sequence). V was cut by 1 base and J by 5 bases, with 12 bases left in between. The CDR3 protein is CASSQVGGGHNEQFF. CDR3 nucleotide sequence: TGTGCCAGCAGCCAAGTAGGAGGGGGTCACAATGAGCAGTTCTTC.

In its sample, this clonotype was seen many times. The genes are TRBV5-1 and TRBJ1-2, with a weak D call TRBD1 (6 bases). The CDR3 is made up of 15 amino acids. The germline V gene has CDR1 SGHRS and CDR2 YFSETQ. V lost 4 bases, J lost 6 bases, and 19 bases lay in between. The CDR3 is CASSPVQGLKDGYTF. In DNA, the CDR3 is TGCGCCAGCAGCCCAGTACAGGGTCTAAAGGATGGCTACACCTTC.